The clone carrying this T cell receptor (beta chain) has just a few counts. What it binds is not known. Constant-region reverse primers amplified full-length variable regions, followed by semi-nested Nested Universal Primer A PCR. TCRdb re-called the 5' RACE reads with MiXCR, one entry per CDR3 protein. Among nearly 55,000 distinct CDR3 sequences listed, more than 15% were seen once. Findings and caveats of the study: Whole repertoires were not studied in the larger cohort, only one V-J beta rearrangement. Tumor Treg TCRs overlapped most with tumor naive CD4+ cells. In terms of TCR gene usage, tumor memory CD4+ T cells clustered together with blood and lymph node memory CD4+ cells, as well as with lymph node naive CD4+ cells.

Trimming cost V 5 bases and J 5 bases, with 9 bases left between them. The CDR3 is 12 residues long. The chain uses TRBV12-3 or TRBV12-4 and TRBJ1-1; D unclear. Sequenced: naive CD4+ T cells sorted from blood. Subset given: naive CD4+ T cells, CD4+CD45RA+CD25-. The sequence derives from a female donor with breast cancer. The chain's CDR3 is CASSPWLTEAFF. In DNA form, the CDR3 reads TGTGCCAGCAGTCCATGGTTAACTGAAGCTTTCTTT.